Following are 13 T cell receptor beta chains from one sample sequenced in a study of blood T cell repertoires in COVID-19. Sequenced by immunoSEQ multiplex PCR; TCRdb stores in-frame clones only, minus some. The top ten clones hold nearly 6.5% of a sample with approximately 350,000 clones, 85% to 90% of them seen once. Source material: peripheral blood. Receptors originate from a woman aged 45 to 65 with COVID-19, enrolled during active disease.

This rearrangement joins TRBV6-5 to TRBJ1-2; no firm D call. CDR3 length: 14 amino acids. V was shortened by 2 bases and J by 6 bases, with 13 bases between the two germline ends. CDR1 and CDR2 from the germline V gene are MNHEY and SVGAGI. The CDR3 coding sequence is TGTGCCAGCAGTTACCGGGAGGGTACGGATGGCTACACCTTC. This translates into CASSYREGTDGYTF.

V and J are TRBV6-4 and TRBJ1-2; 9 bases fit TRBD1. Trimming took 1 base from V and 4 from J; bases not matched to a gene: 4. CDR3 length: 15 residues. CDR1 and CDR2 from the germline V gene are MRHNA and SNTAGT. In nucleotides, the CDR3 is TGTGCCAGCAGTGACTTGGGACAGGGATCCTATGGCTACACCTTC. Its protein product is CASSDLGQGSYGYTF.

This chain connects TRBV19 to TRBJ1-1; possible D gene TRBD1, 6 bases. CDR3 length: 15 residues. The germline V gene encodes CDR1 LNHDA and CDR2 SQIVND (reference sequence). Trimming took off 7 bases at V and 2 bases at J, with 17 bases between the two ends. The CDR3 coding sequence is TGTGCCAGTACCACGGACAGCGGACTCAACACTGAAGCTTTCTTT. This sequence encodes CASTTDSGLNTEAFF.

This clone occurred once. J is TRBJ2-1 and V is TRBV3-1 (or the pseudogene TRBV3-2); D remains unclear. This CDR3 is built from 14 residues. V shed 4 bases and J shed 0 bases, with 7 bases lying between them. The germline V gene encodes CDR1 LGHDT and CDR2 YNNKEL (reference sequence). The CDR3 spells CASSRPGSYNEQFF. CDR3 coding DNA: TGTGCCAGCAGCCGCCCAGGCTCCTACAATGAGCAGTTCTTC.

This clone was recorded once. This chain uses TRBV7-2 with TRBJ2-2; 11 positions agree with TRBD2. Germline lookup yields CDR1 SGHTA and CDR2 FQGNSA. The CDR3 length is 15 residues. V was pared by 5 bases and J by 4 bases, with 3 bases of the junction left unmatched. CDR3 loop: CASSPGTSGTGELFF. DNA for the CDR3: TGTGCCAGCAGCCCAGGGACTAGCGGCACCGGGGAGCTGTTTTTT.

The V and J genes are TRBV7-3 and TRBJ2-1; no clear D. Germline CDR1 SGHTA, CDR2 FQGTGA. There are 13 residues in the CDR3. V was clipped by 6 bases and J by 4 bases, with 10 bases between them. CDR3 in amino acids: CASSQGGYNEQFF. CDR3 nucleotide sequence: TGTGCCAGCAGTCAAGGCGGTTACAATGAGCAGTTCTTC.

The J gene is TRBJ1-3, the V gene TRBV3-1 (or the pseudogene TRBV3-2); D is undetermined. V lost 4 bases to trimming and J lost 6 bases, with 13 bases between them. Looked up from germline, CDR1 is LGHDT and CDR2 is YNNKEL (reference sequence). The CDR3 is 14 amino acids. In DNA, the CDR3 is TGTGCCAGCAGCCCTCCCAGCGTTGAAAACACCATATATTTT. It translates to CASSPPSVENTIYF.

The gene calls are TRBV19 and TRBJ1-5; weak D call: TRBD1 (5 bases). CDR3 length equals 16 residues. The V gene's germline CDR1 is LNHDA and CDR2 SQIVND (reference sequence). The V and J ends lost 4 bases and 6 bases respectively, with 19 bases between them. The CDR3 region is CASSNRKGARIQPQHF. The CDR3 nucleotides are TGTGCCAGTAGTAACCGCAAAGGGGCCCGGATTCAGCCCCAGCATTTT. The complete variable domain, with remaining parts taken from reference TRBV19 and TRBJ1-5, reads DGGITQSPKYLFRKEGQNVTLSCEQNLNHDAMYWYRQDPGQGLRLIYYSQIVNDFQKGDIAEGYSVSREKKESFPLTVTSAQKNPTAFYLCASSNRKGARIQPQHFGDGTRLSIL.

The V and J genes are TRBV11-1 and TRBJ2-3, with TRBD1 identical over 7 bases. CDR1 is SGHAT and CDR2 is FQDESV in the germline V gene (reference sequence). The CDR3 spans 14 residues. Unmatched junction bases numbered 3, after V lost 3 bases and J lost 3 bases. CDR3 amino acids: CASSFGQVTDTQYF. The DNA of the CDR3 is TGTGCCAGCAGCTTCGGACAGGTAACAGATACGCAGTATTTT.

The chain links TRBV3-1 (or the pseudogene TRBV3-2) to TRBJ1-2; no firm D call. The germline CDR1 and CDR2 sequences are LGHDT and YNNKEL (reference sequence). Trimming cost V 0 bases and J 1 base, with 9 bases left between them. This CDR3 has 15 residues. The CDR3 coding sequence is TGTGCCAGCAGCCAAGATGTGAGAATTAACTATGGCTACACCTTC. Its protein product is CASSQDVRINYGYTF.

The gene calls are TRBV5-1 and TRBJ2-5; 10 bases are a match to TRBD2. Germline CDR1 reads SGHRS; CDR2 reads YFSETQ. The CDR3 spans 16 residues. After removal of 0 bases from V and 4 bases from J, the junction contained 6 bases not matched to a gene. Written as DNA, the CDR3 is TGCGCCAGCAGCTTGGGAGTAGCGGGAGGTGCAGAGACCCAGTACTTC. Its protein is CASSLGVAGGAETQYF. The full variable domain, in which reference TRBV5-1 and TRBJ2-5 provide the parts outside the CDR3, is KAGVTQTPRYLIKTRGQQVTLSCSPISGHRSVSWYQQTPGQGLQFLFEYFSETQRNKGNFPGRFSGRQFSNSRSEMNVSTLELGDSALYLCASSLGVAGGAETQYFGPGTRLLVL.

V is TRBV6-5 and J is TRBJ2-3; no clear D gene. The V end was cut by 0 bases, the J end by 2 bases, with 9 bases between. The CDR3 totals 15 residues. Germline values: CDR1 MNHEY, CDR2 SVGAGI. CDR3 protein: CASSYSVTTTDTQYF. The CDR3 DNA reads as TGTGCCAGCAGTTACTCAGTCACTACCACAGATACGCAGTATTTT.

The rearrangement links TRBV4-1 to TRBJ2-5, with D tentatively TRBD2 (6 bases). Germline CDR1 reads MGHRA; CDR2 reads YSYEKL. The CDR3 loop spans 14 amino acids. Trimming took off 8 bases at V and 5 bases at J, with 18 bases between the two ends. The CDR3 region has the DNA TGCGCCAGCGGAAACCGAATCGCGGGGGAGACCCAGTACTTC. This gives the protein CASGNRIAGETQYF.